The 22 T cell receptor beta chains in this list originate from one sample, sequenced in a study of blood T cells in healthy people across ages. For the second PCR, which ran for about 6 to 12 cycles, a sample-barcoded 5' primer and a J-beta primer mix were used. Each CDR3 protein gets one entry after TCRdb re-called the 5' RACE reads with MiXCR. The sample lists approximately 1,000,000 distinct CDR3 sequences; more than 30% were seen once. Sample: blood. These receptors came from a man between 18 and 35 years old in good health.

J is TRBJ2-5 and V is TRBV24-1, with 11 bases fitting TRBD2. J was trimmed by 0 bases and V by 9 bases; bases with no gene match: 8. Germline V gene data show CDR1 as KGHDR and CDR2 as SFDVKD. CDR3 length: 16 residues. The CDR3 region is CATQKTSGVDQETQYF. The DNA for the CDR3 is TGTGCCACCCAGAAGACTAGCGGGGTAGACCAAGAGACCCAGTACTTC.

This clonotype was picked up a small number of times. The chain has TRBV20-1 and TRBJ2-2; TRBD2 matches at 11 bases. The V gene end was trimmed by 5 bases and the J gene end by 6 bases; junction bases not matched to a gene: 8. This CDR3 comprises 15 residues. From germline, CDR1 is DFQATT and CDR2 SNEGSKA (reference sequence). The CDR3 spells CSALSGTSGSGELFF. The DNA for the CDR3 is TGCAGTGCTCTATCCGGGACTAGCGGATCCGGGGAGCTGTTTTTT.

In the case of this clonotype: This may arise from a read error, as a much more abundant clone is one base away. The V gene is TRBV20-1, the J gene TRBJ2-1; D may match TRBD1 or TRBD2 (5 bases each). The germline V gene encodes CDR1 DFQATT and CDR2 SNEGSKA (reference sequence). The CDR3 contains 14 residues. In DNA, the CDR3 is TGCAGTGTCGCGGGCAGGGCCTCCTACAATGAGCGGTTCTTC. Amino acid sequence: CSVAGRASYNERFF.

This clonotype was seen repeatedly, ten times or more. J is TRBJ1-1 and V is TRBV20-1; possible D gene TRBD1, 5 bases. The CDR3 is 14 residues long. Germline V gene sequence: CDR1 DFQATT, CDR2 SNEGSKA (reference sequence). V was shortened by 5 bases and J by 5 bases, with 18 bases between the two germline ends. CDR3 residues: CSASSRDPGTEAFF. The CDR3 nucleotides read TGCAGTGCTTCATCCCGGGACCCCGGAACTGAAGCTTTCTTT.

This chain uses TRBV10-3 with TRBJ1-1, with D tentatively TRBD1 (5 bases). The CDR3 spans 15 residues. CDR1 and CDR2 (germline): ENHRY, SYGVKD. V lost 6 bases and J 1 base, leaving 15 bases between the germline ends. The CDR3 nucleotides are TGTGCCATCAGAAATCTTGTAGGGGCGAACACTGAAGCTTTCTTT. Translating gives CAIRNLVGANTEAFF.

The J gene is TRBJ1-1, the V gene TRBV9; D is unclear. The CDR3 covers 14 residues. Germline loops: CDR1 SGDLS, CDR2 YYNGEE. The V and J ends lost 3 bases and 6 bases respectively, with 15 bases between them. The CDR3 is CASSAPEGVSEAFF. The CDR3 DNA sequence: TGTGCCAGCAGCGCACCTGAGGGCGTATCTGAAGCTTTCTTT.

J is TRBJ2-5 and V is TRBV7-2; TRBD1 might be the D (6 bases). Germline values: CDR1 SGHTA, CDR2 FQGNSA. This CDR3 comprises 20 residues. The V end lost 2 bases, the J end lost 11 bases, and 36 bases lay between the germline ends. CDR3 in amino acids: CASSLFQSWVGQSTRSEQYF. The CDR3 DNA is TGTGCCAGCAGCTTATTTCAGAGTTGGGTGGGACAATCTACTAGGTCGGAGCAGTACTTC. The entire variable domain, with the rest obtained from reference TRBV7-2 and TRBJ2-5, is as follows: GAGVSQSPSNKVTEKGKDVELRCDPISGHTALYWYRQSLGQGLEFLIYFQGNSAPDKSGLPSDRFSAERTGGSVSTLTIQRTQQEDSAVYLCASSLFQSWVGQSTRSEQYFGPGTRLLVL.

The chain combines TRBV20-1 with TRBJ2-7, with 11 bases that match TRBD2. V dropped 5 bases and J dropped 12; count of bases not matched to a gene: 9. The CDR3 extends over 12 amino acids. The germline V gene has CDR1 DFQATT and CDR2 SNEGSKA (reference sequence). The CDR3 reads CSASLLAGGRYF. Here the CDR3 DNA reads TGCAGTGCTTCCCTTCTAGCGGGGGGTCGGTACTTC.

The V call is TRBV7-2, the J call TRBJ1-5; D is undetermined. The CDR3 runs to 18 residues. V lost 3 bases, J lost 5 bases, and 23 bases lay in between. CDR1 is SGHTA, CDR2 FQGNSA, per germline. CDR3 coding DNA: TGTGCCAGCAGCTTCCAAACGGGTGTAGGTAGATACCATCAGCCCCAGCATTTT. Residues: CASSFQTGVGRYHQPQHF.

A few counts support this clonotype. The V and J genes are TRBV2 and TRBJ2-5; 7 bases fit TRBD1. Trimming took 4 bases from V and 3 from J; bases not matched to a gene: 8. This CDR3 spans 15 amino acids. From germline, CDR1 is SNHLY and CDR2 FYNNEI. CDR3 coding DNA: TGTGCCAGCAGTGGTGGGGACAGTCTAGAAGAGACCCAGTACTTC. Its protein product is CASSGGDSLEETQYF.

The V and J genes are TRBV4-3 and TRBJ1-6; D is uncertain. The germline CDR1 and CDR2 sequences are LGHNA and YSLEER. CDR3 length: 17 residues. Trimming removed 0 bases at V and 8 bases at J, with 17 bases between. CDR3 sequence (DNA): TGCGCCAGCAGCCAAGATAGCGGTGTGGGCATTTATTCACCCCTCCACTTT. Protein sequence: CASSQDSGVGIYSPLHF.

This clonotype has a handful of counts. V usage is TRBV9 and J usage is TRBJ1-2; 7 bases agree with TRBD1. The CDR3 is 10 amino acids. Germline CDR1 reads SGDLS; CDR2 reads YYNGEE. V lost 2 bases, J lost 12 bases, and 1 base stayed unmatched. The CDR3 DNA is TGTGCCAGCAGCGTGGACAGGAACACCTTC. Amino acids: CASSVDRNTF.

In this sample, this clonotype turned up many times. The CDR3 sequence is CSAREEANYGYTF. CDR3 nucleotides: TGCAGCGCCAGGGAGGAGGCTAACTATGGCTACACCTTC. The chain is built from TRBV29-1 and TRBJ1-2, with TRBD1 as a possible D gene (5 bases). The CDR3 spans 13 residues. Trimming took off 7 bases at V and 0 bases at J, with 12 bases between the two ends. Per germline, CDR1 SQVTM and CDR2 ANQGSEA.

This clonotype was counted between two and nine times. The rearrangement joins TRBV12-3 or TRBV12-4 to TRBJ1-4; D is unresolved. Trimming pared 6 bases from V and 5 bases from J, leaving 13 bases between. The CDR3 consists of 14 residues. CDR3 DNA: TGTGCCAGCAGCCCCGCAGGAGGGAATGAAAAACTGTTTTTT. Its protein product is CASSPAGGNEKLFF.

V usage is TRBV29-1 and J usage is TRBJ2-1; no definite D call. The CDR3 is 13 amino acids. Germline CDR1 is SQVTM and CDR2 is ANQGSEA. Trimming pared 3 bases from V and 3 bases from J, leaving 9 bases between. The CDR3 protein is CSVDGRNYNEQFF. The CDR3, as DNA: TGCAGCGTTGACGGCCGGAACTACAATGAGCAGTTCTTC.

The CDR3 sequence is CASSLVGTKDSYNEQFF. CDR3 nucleotide sequence: TGTGCCAGCAGCTTAGTTGGGACAAAGGACTCCTACAATGAGCAGTTCTTC. V gene TRBV7-2 combines with J gene TRBJ2-1; D perhaps matches TRBD1 (6 bases). The V end lost 1 base, the J end lost 0 bases, and 13 bases lay between the germline ends. The germline V gene has CDR1 SGHTA and CDR2 FQGNSA. The CDR3 totals 17 residues.

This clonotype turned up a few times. The CDR3: CASSSSYRDGDYEQYF. Written as DNA, the CDR3 is TGTGCCAGCAGCTCTTCTTACAGGGATGGAGACTACGAGCAGTACTTC. The rearrangement joins TRBV6-6 to TRBJ2-7; perhaps TRBD1 as D (6 bases). CDR1 and CDR2 (germline): MNHNY, SVGAGI (reference sequence). The V gene lost 6 bases and the J gene lost 3 bases, with 21 bases spanning the gap. The CDR3 is 16 amino acids.

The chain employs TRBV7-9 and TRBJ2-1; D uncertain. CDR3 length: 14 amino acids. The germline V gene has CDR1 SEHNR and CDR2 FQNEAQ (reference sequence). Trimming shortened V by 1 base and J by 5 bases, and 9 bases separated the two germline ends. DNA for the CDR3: TGTGCCAGCAGCTTAGTCCTAGGTCACAATGAGCAGTTCTTC. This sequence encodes CASSLVLGHNEQFF. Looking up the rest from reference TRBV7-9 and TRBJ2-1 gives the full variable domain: DTGVSQNPRHKITKRGQNVTFRCDPISEHNRLYWYRQTLGQGPEFLTYFQNEAQLEKSRLLSDRFSAERPKGSFSTLEIQRTEQGDSAMYLCASSLVLGHNEQFFGPGTRLTVL.

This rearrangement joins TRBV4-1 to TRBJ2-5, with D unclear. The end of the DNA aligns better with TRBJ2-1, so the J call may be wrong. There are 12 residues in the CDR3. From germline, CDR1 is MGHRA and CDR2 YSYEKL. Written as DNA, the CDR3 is TGCGCCAGCAGCCAAGAAAGTGAGACCCAGTTCTTC. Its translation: CASSQESETQFF.

CDR3 loop: CASGDRGTAFF. In DNA form, the CDR3 reads TGTGCCAGCGGGGACAGGGGGACGGCTTTCTTT. The rearrangement joins TRBV25-1 to TRBJ1-1, with 11 bases identical to TRBD1. CDR3 size: 11 residues. V lost 8 bases to trimming and J lost 11 bases; unmatched junction nucleotides: 4. CDR1 is MGHDK and CDR2 is SYGVNS in the germline V gene.

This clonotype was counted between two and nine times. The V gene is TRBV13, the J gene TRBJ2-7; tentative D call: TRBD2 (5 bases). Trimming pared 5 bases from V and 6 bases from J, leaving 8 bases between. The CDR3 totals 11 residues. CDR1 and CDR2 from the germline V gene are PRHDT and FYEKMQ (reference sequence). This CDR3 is CASSTEGEQYF. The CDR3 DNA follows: TGTGCCAGCAGCACAGAGGGCGAGCAGTACTTC.

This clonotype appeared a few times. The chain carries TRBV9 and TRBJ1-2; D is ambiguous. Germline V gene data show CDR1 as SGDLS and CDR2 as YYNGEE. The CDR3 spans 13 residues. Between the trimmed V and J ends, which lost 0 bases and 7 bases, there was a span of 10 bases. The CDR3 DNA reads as TGTGCCAGCAGCGTAGATTTTTCTAGTGGCTACACCTTC. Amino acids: CASSVDFSSGYTF.